This T cell receptor beta chain was obtained from a study of blood T cell repertoires in COVID-19. Overall study context: Nucleic acid was either cDNA or gDNA, and it came from T cells, B-cell-depleted T cells, or PBMCs.

The assay was immunoSEQ multiplex PCR, and TCRdb's table has in-frame clones only and misses some. The profile shows tens of thousands of clones, 90% of them singletons. The junction had 14 bases not matched to a gene; V was cut back by 7 bases and J by 5 bases. Germline CDR1 MNHEY, CDR2 SVGAGI. The CDR3 has 15 amino acids. This clone showed up just once. J is TRBJ2-7 and V is TRBV6-5, with 7 bases lining up with TRBD1. Sequencing input: peripheral blood. The TCR comes from a man between 65 and 85 years old with acute or convalescent COVID-19. CDR3 region: CASTPSTGKLDEQYF. In DNA, the CDR3 is TGTGCCAGCACCCCCTCGACAGGGAAGTTAGACGAGCAGTACTTC.